This TCR beta chain was obtained from a study of blood T cell repertoires in COVID-19. Study-level background: The origin of the acute and convalescent COVID-19 samples was the United States, Italy and Spain. The cDNA or gDNA used as material had been derived from T cells, B-cell-depleted T cells, or PBMCs.

Per the germline V gene, CDR1 is SGDLS and CDR2 is YYNGEE. With 0 bases clipped from V and 12 bases from J, the junction kept 12 bases outside the gene matches. The CDR3 loop spans 15 amino acids. Data came from immunoSEQ multiplex PCR; TCRdb stores just in-frame clones and leaves some out. The table has 75,000 to 90,000 clones, 90% to 95% seen once; the top ten hold 1.9%. This sequence joins TRBV9 and TRBJ2-4, with 7 bases lining up with TRBD2. The source of this sequence is a woman aged 45-65 years in a cohort sampled during active COVID-19. Sequenced: peripheral blood. The CDR3 loop reads CASSVAGGSVGAQYF. Here the CDR3 DNA reads TGTGCCAGCAGCGTAGCTGGCGGGAGTGTCGGGGCTCAGTACTTC.